This TCR beta chain comes out of a study of blood T cell repertoires in COVID-19. Turning to the study itself: Researchers got acute and convalescent COVID-19 samples from the United States, Italy and Spain. Sample material is recorded as cDNA or gDNA derived from T cells, B-cell-depleted T cells, or PBMCs.

The trim removed 5 bases at V and 9 bases at J, leaving 20 bases unmatched. The germline CDR1 and CDR2 sequences are MDHEN and SYDVKM. This CDR3 contains 18 residues. Sequencing was performed with immunoSEQ multiplex PCR; in TCRdb, only in-frame clones are kept and a portion is missing. The sample comprises about 100,000 clones, approximately 89% of which are singletons, and roughly 0.88% rests with the top ten. Sequences were obtained from peripheral blood. The genes are TRBV28 and TRBJ1-1; 11 bases agree with TRBD1. This TCR came from a man aged 60 to 69 with acute or convalescent COVID-19. CDR3 sequence: CASSDQNAPGTGGVKAFF. In nucleotides, the CDR3 is TGTGCCAGCAGTGACCAAAACGCGCCCGGGACAGGGGGTGTGAAAGCTTTCTTT.